The 11 T cell receptor beta chains in this list originate from one sample, sequenced in a study of blood T cell repertoires in COVID-19. Data came from immunoSEQ multiplex PCR; TCRdb stores just in-frame clones and leaves some out. The sample records fewer than 300,000 clones, about 89% being singletons. The source material was peripheral blood. Source of these receptors: a man aged 40-55 years who had recovered from COVID-19.

The chain links TRBV11-2 to TRBJ2-7; D may be TRBD1 (5 bases). Trimming removed 5 bases from V and 3 bases from J, with 11 bases in between. The CDR3 length is 13 residues. Germline V gene sequence: CDR1 SGHAT, CDR2 FQNNGV. The CDR3 spells CASSRTQGYEQYF. The CDR3 nucleotides read TGTGCCAGCAGCCGAACTCAGGGCTACGAGCAGTACTTC.

Turning to this clone: This sample also contains other DNA sequences that code for the same CDR3. The gene calls are TRBV9 and TRBJ2-2; D unclear. Germline lookup yields CDR1 SGDLS and CDR2 YYNGEE. The CDR3 is 13 residues long. The V gene lost 0 bases and the J gene lost 3 bases, with 3 bases spanning the gap. The CDR3, as DNA: TGTGCCAGCAGCGTAGCCGACACCGGGGAGCTGTTTTTT. Its translation: CASSVADTGELFF.

This clone came up once. The V gene is TRBV7-2, the J gene TRBJ1-2; a weak D match, TRBD1 (6 bases). CDR1 and CDR2 from the germline V gene are SGHTA and FQGNSA. The CDR3 is 12 residues long. V was shortened by 4 bases and J by 5 bases, with 8 bases between the two germline ends. The CDR3 nucleotides are TGTGCCAGCAGCTCAACAGGGTATGGCTACACCTTC. It is translated as CASSSTGYGYTF.

V gene TRBV7-9 combines with J gene TRBJ2-3; perhaps TRBD1 as D (6 bases). The CDR3 sequence is 13 residues long. Trimming took 6 bases from V and 5 from J, leaving 12 bases between them. Per the germline V gene, CDR1 is SEHNR and CDR2 is FQNEAQ (reference sequence). Written as DNA, the CDR3 is TGTGCCAGCAGGAGGGGGAGCCGAGATACGCAGTATTTT. Its translation: CASRRGSRDTQYF.

The V call is TRBV19, the J call TRBJ1-5; the match to TRBD1 covers 7 bases. CDR3 length: 14 amino acids. The germline gives CDR1 LNHDA, CDR2 SQIVND (reference sequence). V shed 5 bases and J 4 bases; nucleotides not matched to a gene: 5. CDR3 sequence reads: CASSGGQWNQPQHF. The CDR3 DNA sequence: TGTGCCAGTAGTGGGGGACAGTGGAATCAGCCCCAGCATTTT.

This chain uses TRBV9 with TRBJ1-5; D perhaps matches TRBD1 (5 bases). V was shortened by 5 bases and J by 9 bases, with 6 bases between the two germline ends. Per germline, CDR1 SGDLS and CDR2 YYNGEE. The length of the CDR3 is 10 residues. CDR3 protein: CASSRGPQHF. As DNA, the CDR3 is TGTGCCAGCAGTAGGGGGCCCCAGCATTTT.

The chain combines TRBV5-8 with TRBJ2-5; TRBD1 is a possible D gene (5 bases). The germline gives CDR1 SGHTS, CDR2 YDEGEE. V lost 4 bases and J lost 0, with 10 bases in between. This CDR3 has 14 amino acids. This CDR3 is CASSPYRYQETQYF. The CDR3 region has the DNA TGTGCCAGCAGCCCATACAGGTACCAAGAGACCCAGTACTTC.

The gene calls are TRBV11-2 and TRBJ2-3; 16 bases line up with TRBD2. Germline CDR1 is SGHAT and CDR2 is FQNNGV. This CDR3 region has 19 residues. Germline trimming cut 1 base from V and 4 bases from J; bases unmatched to any gene: 8. This CDR3 is CASSLVGLAGGPRADTQYF. DNA for the CDR3: TGTGCCAGCAGCTTAGTGGGACTAGCGGGGGGGCCTCGGGCAGATACGCAGTATTTT.

This chain joins TRBV15 and TRBJ1-2, with D possibly being TRBD1 (5 bases). V was shortened by 3 bases and J by 8 bases, with 10 bases between the two germline ends. CDR3 length: 12 residues. Germline V gene lookup returns CDR1 LNHNV and CDR2 YYDKDF (reference sequence). CDR3: CATSRQGEGYTF. In DNA, the CDR3 is TGTGCCACCAGCAGGCAGGGTGAAGGCTACACCTTC. Full variable domain (rest looked up from reference TRBV15 and TRBJ1-2): DAMVIQNPRYQVTQFGKPVTLSCSQTLNHNVMYWYQQKSSQAPKLLFHYYDKDFNNEADTPDNFQSRRPNTSFCFLDIRSPGLGDTAMYLCATSRQGEGYTFGSGTRLTVV.

This chain connects TRBV7-9 to TRBJ1-4; 11 bases match TRBD1. The CDR3 totals 16 residues. Germline V gene lookup returns CDR1 SEHNR and CDR2 FQNEAQ (reference sequence). V dropped 6 bases and J dropped 0; count of bases not matched to a gene: 3. The CDR3 sequence: CASRGTGGATNEKLFF. For the CDR3, the DNA is TGTGCCAGCAGGGGGACAGGGGGTGCAACTAATGAAAAACTGTTTTTT. The whole variable domain, filled in from reference TRBV7-9 and TRBJ1-4, reads DTGVSQNPRHKITKRGQNVTFRCDPISEHNRLYWYRQTLGQGPEFLTYFQNEAQLEKSRLLSDRFSAERPKGSFSTLEIQRTEQGDSAMYLCASRGTGGATNEKLFFGSGTQLSVL.

The CDR3 nucleotides read TGTGCCAGCAGCTTAGAGGGCGGGAGACTATCAGATACGCAGTATTTT. It translates to CASSLEGGRLSDTQYF. The genes are TRBV7-2 and TRBJ2-3; TRBD2 matches at 7 bases. V lost 1 base and J lost 4; bases outside the gene matches: 8. The germline gives CDR1 SGHTA, CDR2 FQGNSA. The CDR3 runs to 16 residues.